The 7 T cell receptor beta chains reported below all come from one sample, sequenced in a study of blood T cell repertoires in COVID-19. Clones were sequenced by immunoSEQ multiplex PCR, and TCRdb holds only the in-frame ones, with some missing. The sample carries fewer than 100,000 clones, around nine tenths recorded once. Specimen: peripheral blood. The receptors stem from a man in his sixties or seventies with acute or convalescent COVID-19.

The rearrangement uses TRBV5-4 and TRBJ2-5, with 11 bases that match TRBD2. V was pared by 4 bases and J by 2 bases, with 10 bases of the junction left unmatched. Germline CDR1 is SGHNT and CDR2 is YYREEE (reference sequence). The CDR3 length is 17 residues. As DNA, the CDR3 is TGTGCCAGCAGCGTGGATACGGGACTAGCGGTTCAAGAGACCCAGTACTTC. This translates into CASSVDTGLAVQETQYF. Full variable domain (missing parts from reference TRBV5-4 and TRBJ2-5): ETGVTQSPTHLIKTRGQQVTLRCSSQSGHNTVSWYQQALGQGPQFIFQYYREEENGRGNFPPRFSGLQFPNYSSELNVNALELDDSALYLCASSVDTGLAVQETQYFGPGTRLLVL.

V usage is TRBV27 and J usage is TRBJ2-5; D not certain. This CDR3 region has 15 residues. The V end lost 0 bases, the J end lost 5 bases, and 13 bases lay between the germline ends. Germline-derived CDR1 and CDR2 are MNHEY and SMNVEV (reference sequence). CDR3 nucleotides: TGTGCCAGCAGTTTATCGTATACCGCCCAGGAGACCCAGTACTTC. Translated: CASSLSYTAQETQYF.

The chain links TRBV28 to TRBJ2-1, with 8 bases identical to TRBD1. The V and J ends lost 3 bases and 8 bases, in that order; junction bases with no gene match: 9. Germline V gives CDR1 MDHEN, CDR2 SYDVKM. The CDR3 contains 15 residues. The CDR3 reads CASSLDQGAEYEQFF. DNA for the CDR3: TGTGCCAGCAGTTTGGACCAGGGGGCTGAATATGAGCAGTTCTTC.

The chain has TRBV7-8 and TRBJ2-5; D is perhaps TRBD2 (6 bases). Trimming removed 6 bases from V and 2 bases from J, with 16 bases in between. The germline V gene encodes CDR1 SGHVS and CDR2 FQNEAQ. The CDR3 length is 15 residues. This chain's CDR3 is CASSASWDLQETQYF. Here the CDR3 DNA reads TGTGCCAGCAGTGCTTCCTGGGACTTACAAGAGACCCAGTACTTC.

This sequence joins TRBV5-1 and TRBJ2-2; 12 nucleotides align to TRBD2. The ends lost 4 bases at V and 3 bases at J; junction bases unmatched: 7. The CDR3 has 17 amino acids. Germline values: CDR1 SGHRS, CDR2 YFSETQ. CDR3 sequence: CASSSSSGGAHTGELFF. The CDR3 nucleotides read TGCGCCAGCAGCAGCTCTAGCGGGGGGGCCCACACCGGGGAGCTGTTTTTT. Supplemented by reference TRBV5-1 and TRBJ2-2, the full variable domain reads KAGVTQTPRYLIKTRGQQVTLSCSPISGHRSVSWYQQTPGQGLQFLFEYFSETQRNKGNFPGRFSGRQFSNSRSEMNVSTLELGDSALYLCASSSSSGGAHTGELFFGEGSRLTVL.

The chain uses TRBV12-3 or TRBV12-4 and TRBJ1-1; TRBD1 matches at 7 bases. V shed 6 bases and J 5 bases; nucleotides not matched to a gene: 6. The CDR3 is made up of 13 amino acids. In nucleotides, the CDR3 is TGTGCCAGCAGCCTGACAGGGTTTACTGAAGCTTTCTTT. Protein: CASSLTGFTEAFF.

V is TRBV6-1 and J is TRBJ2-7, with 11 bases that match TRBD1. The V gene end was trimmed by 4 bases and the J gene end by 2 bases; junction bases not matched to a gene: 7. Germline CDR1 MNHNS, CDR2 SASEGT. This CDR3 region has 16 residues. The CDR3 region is CASSVSGTGGTYEQYV. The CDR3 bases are TGTGCCAGCAGTGTCAGTGGGACAGGGGGTACCTACGAGCAGTACGTC.